The clone carrying this T cell receptor (beta chain) was observed at least ten times. The data stem from a study of human T cells and chemical hapten exposure. Looking at the study overall: The study enrolled mostly female patients with alopecia areata, totalis or universalis. TCR yield per sample varied, mainly due to pooled library volumes.

Trimming took off 4 bases at V and 2 bases at J, with 11 bases between the two ends. CDR1 SNHLY and CDR2 FYNNEI come from the germline V gene. The CDR3 has 14 amino acids. A single record per CDR3 protein comes from TCRdb applying MiXCR to the RACE reads. The table has 130,000 or so distinct CDR3 sequences, about 11% seen once. Time point denoted: patch test 3, about 24 weeks after DPC sensitization. The treatment denotes: therapeutic diphenylcyclopropenone sensitization with weekly scalp DPC. Samples of blood were obtained prior to the application of each patch test. This receptor was identified in a woman aged 45 to 65 with alopecia areata. Some clones in this sample may be carry-over from other donors' samples. Sequencing used whole blood, obtained in connection with sensitization to the hapten diphenylcyclopropenone (DPC). This chain uses TRBV2 with TRBJ1-2; D is ambiguous. The DNA for the CDR3 is TGTGCCAGCAGTGTGGCAGGCCGCAACTATGGCTACACCTTC. Protein product: CASSVAGRNYGYTF.